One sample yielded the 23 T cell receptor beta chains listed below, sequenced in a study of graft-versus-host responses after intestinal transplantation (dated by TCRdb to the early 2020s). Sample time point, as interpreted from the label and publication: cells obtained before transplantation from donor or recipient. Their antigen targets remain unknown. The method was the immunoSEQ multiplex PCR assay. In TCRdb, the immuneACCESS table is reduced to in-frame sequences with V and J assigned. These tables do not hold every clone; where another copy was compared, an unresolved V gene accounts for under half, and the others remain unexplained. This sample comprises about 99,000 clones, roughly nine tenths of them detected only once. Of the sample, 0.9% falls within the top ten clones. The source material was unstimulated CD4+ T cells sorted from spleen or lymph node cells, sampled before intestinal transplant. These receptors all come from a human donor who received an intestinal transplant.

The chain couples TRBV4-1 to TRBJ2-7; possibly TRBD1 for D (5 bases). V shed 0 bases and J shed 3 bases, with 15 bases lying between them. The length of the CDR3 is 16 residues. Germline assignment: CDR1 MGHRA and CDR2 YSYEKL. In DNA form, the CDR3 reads TGCGCCAGCAGCCAAGAGATTCTTGGCAGGGACTACGAGCAGTACTTC. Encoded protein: CASSQEILGRDYEQYF.

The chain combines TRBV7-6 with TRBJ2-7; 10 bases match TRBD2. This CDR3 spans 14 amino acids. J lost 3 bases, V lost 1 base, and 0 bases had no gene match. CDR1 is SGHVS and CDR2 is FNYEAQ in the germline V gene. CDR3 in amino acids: CASSLERGGYEQYF. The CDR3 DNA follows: TGTGCCAGCAGCTTAGAGCGGGGGGGCTACGAGCAGTACTTC.

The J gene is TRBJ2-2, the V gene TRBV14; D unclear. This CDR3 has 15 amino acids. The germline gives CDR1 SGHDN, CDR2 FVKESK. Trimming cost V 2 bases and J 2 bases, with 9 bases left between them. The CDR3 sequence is CASSQSVTNTGELFF. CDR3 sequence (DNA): TGTGCCAGCAGCCAATCTGTCACAAACACCGGGGAGCTGTTTTTT. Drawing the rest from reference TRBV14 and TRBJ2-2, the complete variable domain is EAGVTQFPSHSVIEKGQTVTLRCDPISGHDNLYWYRRVMGKEIKFLLHFVKESKQDESGMPNNRFLAERTGGTYSTLKVQPAELEDSGVYFCASSQSVTNTGELFFGEGSRLTVL.

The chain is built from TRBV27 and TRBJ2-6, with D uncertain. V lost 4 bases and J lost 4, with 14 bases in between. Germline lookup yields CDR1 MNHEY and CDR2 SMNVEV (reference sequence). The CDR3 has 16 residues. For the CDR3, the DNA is TGTGCCAGCAGTTACGCGCAAGATACCGGGGCCAACGTCCTGACTTTC. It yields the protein CASSYAQDTGANVLTF.

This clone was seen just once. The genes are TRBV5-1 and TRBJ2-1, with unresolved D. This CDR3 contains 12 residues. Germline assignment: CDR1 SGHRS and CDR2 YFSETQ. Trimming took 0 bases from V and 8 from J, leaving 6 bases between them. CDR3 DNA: TGCGCCAGCAGCTTGGACCAGCATGAGCAGTTCTTC. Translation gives CASSLDQHEQFF.

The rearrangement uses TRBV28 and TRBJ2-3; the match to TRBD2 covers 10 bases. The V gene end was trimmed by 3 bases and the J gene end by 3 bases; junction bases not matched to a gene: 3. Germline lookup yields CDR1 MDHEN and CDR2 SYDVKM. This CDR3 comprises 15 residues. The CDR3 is CASSFGSGRTDTQYF. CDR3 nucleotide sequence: TGTGCCAGCAGTTTTGGTAGCGGGAGGACAGATACGCAGTATTTT.

CDR3 in amino acids: CASSIKGQGPGNTIYF. As DNA, the CDR3 is TGTGCCAGCAGCATAAAGGGACAGGGCCCTGGAAACACCATATATTTT. V and J are TRBV11-2 and TRBJ1-3, with 9 bases fitting TRBD1. CDR1 SGHAT and CDR2 FQNNGV come from the germline V gene. Trimming cost V 5 bases and J 2 bases; bases outside gene matches: 7. This CDR3 comprises 16 residues.

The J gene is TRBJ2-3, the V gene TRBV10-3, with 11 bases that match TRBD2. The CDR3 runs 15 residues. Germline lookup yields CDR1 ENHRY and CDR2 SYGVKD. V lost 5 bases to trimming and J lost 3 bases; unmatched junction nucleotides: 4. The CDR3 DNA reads TGTGCCATCAGTTTAGCGGGAGGGTCGACAGATACGCAGTATTTT. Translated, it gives CAISLAGGSTDTQYF.

The CDR3 here is CASSVTGQRQETQYF. The DNA of the CDR3 is TGTGCCAGCAGTGTAACGGGACAACGCCAAGAGACCCAGTACTTC. This sequence joins TRBV6-1 and TRBJ2-5; D is perhaps TRBD1 (6 bases). V was pared by 4 bases and J by 1 base, with 13 bases between. CDR3 length: 15 amino acids. Germline-derived CDR1 and CDR2 are MNHNS and SASEGT.

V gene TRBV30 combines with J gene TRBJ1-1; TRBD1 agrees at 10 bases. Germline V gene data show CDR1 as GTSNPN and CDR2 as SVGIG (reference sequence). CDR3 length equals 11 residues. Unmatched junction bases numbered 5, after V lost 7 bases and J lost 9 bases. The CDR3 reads CASDRGRKAFF. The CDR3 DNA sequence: TGTGCCTCAGACAGGGGGCGCAAAGCTTTCTTT. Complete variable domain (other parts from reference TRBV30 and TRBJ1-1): SQTIHQWPATLVQPVGSPLSLECTVEGTSNPNLYWYRQAAGRGLQLLFYSVGIGQISSEVPQNLSASRPQDRQFILSSKKLLLSDSGFYLCASDRGRKAFFGQGTRLTVV.

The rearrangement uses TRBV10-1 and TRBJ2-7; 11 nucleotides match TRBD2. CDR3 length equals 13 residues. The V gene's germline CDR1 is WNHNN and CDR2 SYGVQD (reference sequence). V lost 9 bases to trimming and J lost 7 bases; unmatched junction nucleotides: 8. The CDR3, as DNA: TGCGCCAGAGGGACTAGCGGAAAAGGGGAGCAGTACTTC. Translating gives CARGTSGKGEQYF.

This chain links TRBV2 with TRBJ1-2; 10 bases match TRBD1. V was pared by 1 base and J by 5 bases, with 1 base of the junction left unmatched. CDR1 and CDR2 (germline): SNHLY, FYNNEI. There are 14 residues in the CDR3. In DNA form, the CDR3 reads TGTGCCAGCAGTGAAGGGGACAGGGGATATGGCTACACCTTC. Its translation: CASSEGDRGYGYTF.

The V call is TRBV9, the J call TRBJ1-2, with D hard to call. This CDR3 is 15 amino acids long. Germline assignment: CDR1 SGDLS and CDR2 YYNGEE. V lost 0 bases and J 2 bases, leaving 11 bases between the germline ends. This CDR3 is CASSVAAVPNYGYTF. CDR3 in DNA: TGTGCCAGCAGCGTAGCGGCAGTCCCGAACTATGGCTACACCTTC. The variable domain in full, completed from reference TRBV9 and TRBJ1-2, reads DSGVTQTPKHLITATGQRVTLRCSPRSGDLSVYWYQQSLDQGLQFLIQYYNGEERAKGNILERFSAQQFPDLHSELNLSSLELGDSALYFCASSVAAVPNYGYTFGSGTRLTVV.

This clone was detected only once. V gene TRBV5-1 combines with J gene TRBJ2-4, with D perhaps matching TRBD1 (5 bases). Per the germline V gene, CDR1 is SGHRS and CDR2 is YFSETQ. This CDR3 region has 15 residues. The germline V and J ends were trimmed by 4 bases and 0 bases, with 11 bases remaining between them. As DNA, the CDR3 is TGCGCCAGCAGCGTCGACAGAATAGCCAAAAACATTCAGTACTTC. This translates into CASSVDRIAKNIQYF.

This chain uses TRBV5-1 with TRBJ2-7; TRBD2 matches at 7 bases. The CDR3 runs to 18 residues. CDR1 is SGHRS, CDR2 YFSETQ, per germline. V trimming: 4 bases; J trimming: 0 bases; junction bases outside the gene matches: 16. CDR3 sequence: CASSPMGGSGSFSYEQYF. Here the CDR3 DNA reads TGCGCCAGCAGCCCGATGGGGGGGAGCGGATCGTTCTCCTACGAGCAGTACTTC. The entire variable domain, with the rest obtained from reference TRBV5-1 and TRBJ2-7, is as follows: KAGVTQTPRYLIKTRGQQVTLSCSPISGHRSVSWYQQTPGQGLQFLFEYFSETQRNKGNFPGRFSGRQFSNSRSEMNVSTLELGDSALYLCASSPMGGSGSFSYEQYFGPGTRLTVT.

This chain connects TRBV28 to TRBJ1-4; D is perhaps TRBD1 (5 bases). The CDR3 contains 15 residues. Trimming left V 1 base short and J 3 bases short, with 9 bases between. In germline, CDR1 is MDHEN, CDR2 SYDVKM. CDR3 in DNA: TGTGCCAGCAGTTTATACCAGGGCCCTAATGAAAAACTGTTTTTT. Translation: CASSLYQGPNEKLFF.

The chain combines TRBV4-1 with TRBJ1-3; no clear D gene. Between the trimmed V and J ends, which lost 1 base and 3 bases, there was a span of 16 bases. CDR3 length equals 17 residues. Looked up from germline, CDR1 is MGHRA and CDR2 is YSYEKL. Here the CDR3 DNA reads TGCGCCAGCAGCCAAGCCAAGCGCCCAGCCCTTGGAAACACCATATATTTT. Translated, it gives CASSQAKRPALGNTIYF.

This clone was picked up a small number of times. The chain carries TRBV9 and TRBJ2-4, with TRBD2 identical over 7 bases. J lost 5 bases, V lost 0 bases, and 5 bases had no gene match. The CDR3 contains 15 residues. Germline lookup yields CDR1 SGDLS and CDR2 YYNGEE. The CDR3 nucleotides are TGTGCCAGCAGCGTAGGCGGGAGTAGGGAAAACATTCAGTACTTC. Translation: CASSVGGSRENIQYF.

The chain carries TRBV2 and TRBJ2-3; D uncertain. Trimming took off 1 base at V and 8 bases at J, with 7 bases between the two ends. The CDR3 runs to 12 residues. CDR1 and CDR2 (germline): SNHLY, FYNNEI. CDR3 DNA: TGTGCCAGCAGTGAAGAAGGCGGTACGCAGTATTTT. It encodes CASSEEGGTQYF.

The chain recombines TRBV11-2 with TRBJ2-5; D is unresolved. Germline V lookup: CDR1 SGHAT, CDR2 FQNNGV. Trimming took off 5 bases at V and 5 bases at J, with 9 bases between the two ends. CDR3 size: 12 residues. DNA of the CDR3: TGTGCCAGCAGCCCAAGGCGGGAGACCCAGTACTTC. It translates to CASSPRRETQYF.

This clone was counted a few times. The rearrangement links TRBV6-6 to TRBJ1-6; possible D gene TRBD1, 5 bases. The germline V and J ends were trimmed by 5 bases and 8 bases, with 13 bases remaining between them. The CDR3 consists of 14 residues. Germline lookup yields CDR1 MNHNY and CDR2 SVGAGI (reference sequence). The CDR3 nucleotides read TGTGCCAGCAGTATCGGGACGCCTCATTCACCCCTCCACTTT. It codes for CASSIGTPHSPLHF.

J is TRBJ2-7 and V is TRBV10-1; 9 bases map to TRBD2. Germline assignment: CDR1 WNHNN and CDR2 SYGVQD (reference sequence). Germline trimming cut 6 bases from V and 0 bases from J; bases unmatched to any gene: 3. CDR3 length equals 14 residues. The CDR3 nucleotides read TGCGCCAGCAGGACTAGCGGCAACTCCTACGAGCAGTACTTC. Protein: CASRTSGNSYEQYF.

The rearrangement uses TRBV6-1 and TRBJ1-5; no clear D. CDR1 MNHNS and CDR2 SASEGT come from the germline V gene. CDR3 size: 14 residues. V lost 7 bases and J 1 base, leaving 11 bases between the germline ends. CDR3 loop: CASTVRESNQPQHF. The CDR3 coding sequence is TGTGCCAGCACGGTACGGGAGAGCAATCAGCCCCAGCATTTT.